What follows are 30 T cell receptor beta chains derived from one specimen sequenced in a study of molecular identifiers for immune sequencing clone quantification. TCRdb analysed the PCR reads with MiXCR anew, one entry per CDR3 protein. Seen here are about 640,000 distinct CDR3 sequences, 15% to 20% observed once, and the top ten hold approximately 0.9%. Sample: naive CD8+ T cells from blood, with Jurkat cell RNA spiked in. Subset reported: FACS-sorted CD8+CD4-CCR7+CD45RA+ naive T cells. These receptors were collected from a human donor in good health. Some libraries in this study had Jurkat cell RNA spiked in.

V and J are TRBV29-1 and TRBJ2-7, with 9 bases that match TRBD1. Looked up from germline, CDR1 is SQVTM and CDR2 is ANQGSEA. CDR3 length: 15 residues. Trimming cost V 3 bases and J 6 bases; bases outside gene matches: 12. CDR3 bases: TGCAGCGTTGAGGATTCCGGGACAGGGTTCGGCGAGCAGTACTTC. Translation gives CSVEDSGTGFGEQYF.

This clonotype was seen ten or more times. The V gene is TRBV28, the J gene TRBJ1-4, with 8 bases identical to TRBD1. Germline-derived CDR1 and CDR2 are MDHEN and SYDVKM. With V trimmed by 7 bases and J by 8 bases, 9 bases remained unmatched. The CDR3 covers 14 residues. CDR3 protein: CASTEDRVNEKLFF. CDR3 DNA sequence: TGTGCCAGCACCGAGGACAGGGTGAACGAAAAACTGTTTTTT.

This clonotype was detected many times. The rearrangement uses TRBV9 and TRBJ1-1; tentative D call: TRBD1 (5 bases). CDR1 and CDR2 from the germline V gene are SGDLS and YYNGEE. The V gene lost 3 bases and the J gene lost 3 bases, with 18 bases spanning the gap. The CDR3 runs 16 residues. The DNA of the CDR3 is TGTGCCAGCAGCGCCGACAGAGACAGCTATCACACTGAAGCTTTCTTT. This sequence encodes CASSADRDSYHTEAFF.

This clonotype was seen at least ten times. The V gene is TRBV10-1, the J gene TRBJ2-7; D is perhaps TRBD1 (5 bases). CDR3 length: 15 residues. V lost 2 bases, J lost 5 bases, and 16 bases lay in between. CDR1 WNHNN and CDR2 SYGVQD come from the germline V gene (reference sequence). The CDR3 nucleotides are TGCGCCAGCAGTGAGACAGGTGCTGGGAAGAACGAGCAGTACTTC. Translation gives CASSETGAGKNEQYF.

This clonotype turned up a few times. The chain is built from TRBV20-1 and TRBJ2-1, with D possibly being TRBD2 (5 bases). V gave up 2 bases and J gave up 8 bases, with 25 bases separating them. In germline, CDR1 is DFQATT, CDR2 SNEGSKA (reference sequence). This CDR3 region has 17 residues. The CDR3 loop is CSARHRALSGRGDEQFF. The CDR3 DNA follows: TGCAGTGCTAGACATCGGGCACTGAGCGGACGAGGCGATGAGCAGTTCTTC.

This clonotype was detected many times. The chain combines TRBV28 with TRBJ2-7; 10 bases align to TRBD2. The CDR3 has 15 residues. V was pared by 6 bases and J by 3 bases, with 8 bases of the junction left unmatched. Germline-derived CDR1 and CDR2 are MDHEN and SYDVKM. The CDR3 sequence is CASSGRSSGSYEQYF. The CDR3 DNA follows: TGTGCCAGCAGCGGTCGTTCTAGCGGGAGCTACGAGCAGTACTTC.

This clonotype was counted at least ten times. The rearrangement links TRBV19 to TRBJ1-2, with TRBD1 matching 7 bases. With V trimmed by 7 bases and J by 3 bases, 2 bases remained unmatched. Germline assignment: CDR1 LNHDA and CDR2 SQIVND (reference sequence). This CDR3 spans 12 amino acids. The CDR3 protein is CASTGQDYGYTF. The CDR3 DNA reads as TGTGCCAGTACCGGACAGGACTATGGCTACACCTTC.

This chain uses TRBV15 with TRBJ2-7, with 8 nucleotides matching TRBD1. The germline V gene has CDR1 LNHNV and CDR2 YYDKDF (reference sequence). This CDR3 has 15 residues. Germline trimming cut 3 bases from V and 4 bases from J; bases unmatched to any gene: 8. DNA for the CDR3: TGTGCCACCAGCAGCTTCCAGGACAGGGCATACGAGCAGTACTTC. Amino acids: CATSSFQDRAYEQYF.

The chain links TRBV11-3 to TRBJ2-1; 10 nucleotides line up with TRBD2. Germline V gene sequence: CDR1 SGHNT, CDR2 YENEEA. This CDR3 comprises 15 residues. Losses at the gene ends were 4 bases for V and 6 bases for J; bases not matched to a gene: 6. The CDR3 sequence is CASSSGTSEFNEQFF. Here the CDR3 DNA reads TGTGCCAGCAGCTCCGGGACTAGCGAGTTCAATGAGCAGTTCTTC.

This clonotype appeared many times. J is TRBJ2-7 and V is TRBV4-3, with a weak D call TRBD2 (6 bases). Germline V lookup: CDR1 LGHNA, CDR2 YSLEER. There are 14 residues in the CDR3. V was shortened by 0 bases and J by 4 bases, with 10 bases between the two germline ends. CDR3 sequence reads: CASSQDLRGYEQYF. The CDR3 nucleotides are TGCGCCAGCAGCCAAGATCTTCGGGGGTACGAGCAGTACTTC.

This clonotype was recorded a few times. The V and J genes are TRBV14 and TRBJ2-3, with 11 bases matching TRBD2. The V gene's germline CDR1 is SGHDN and CDR2 FVKESK. This CDR3 is 23 amino acids long. V was pared by 3 bases and J by 2 bases, with 25 bases of the junction left unmatched. The CDR3 protein is CASSHDPPEEGKLAGEFTDTQYF. The DNA for the CDR3 is TGTGCCAGCAGCCATGACCCCCCCGAGGAGGGAAAACTAGCGGGGGAGTTCACAGATACGCAGTATTTT.

This chain links TRBV24-1 with TRBJ2-3; 7 positions agree with TRBD2. Germline V gives CDR1 KGHDR, CDR2 SFDVKD. The CDR3 consists of 19 residues. After removal of 0 bases from V and 5 bases from J, the junction contained 16 bases not matched to a gene. CDR3 DNA sequence: TGTGCCACCAGTGATTTGCAAATTGGGCGGGAGCTCCAGGAAGATACGCAGTATTTT. It translates to CATSDLQIGRELQEDTQYF.

This clonotype was seen a few times. The gene calls are TRBV9 and TRBJ2-1; D uncertain. Per germline, CDR1 SGDLS and CDR2 YYNGEE. Trimming took 0 bases from V and 5 from J, leaving 3 bases between them. The CDR3 is made up of 12 amino acids. DNA for the CDR3: TGTGCCAGCAGCGTAGCCCACAATGAGCAGTTCTTC. Encoded protein: CASSVAHNEQFF.

As for this clonotype: Being one base from a much bigger clone, this may be a read error. The conserved phenylalanine or tryptophan is not found at the CDR3 terminus, so this likely reflects a read error. V is TRBV20-1 and J is TRBJ1-6; 8 positions agree with TRBD1. Germline values: CDR1 DFQATT, CDR2 SNEGSKA (reference sequence). This CDR3 has 15 residues. With 0 bases clipped from V and 7 bases from J, the junction kept 5 bases outside the gene matches. The CDR3, as DNA: TGCAGTGCTAGAGATCGAGGACAGGGAAATTCACCCCTCCACCTT. It codes for CSARDRGQGNSPLHL.

This clonotype was observed many times. J is TRBJ1-5 and V is TRBV20-1; D is perhaps TRBD1 (5 bases). Trimming cost V 1 base and J 7 bases, with 11 bases left between them. Germline CDR1 is DFQATT and CDR2 is SNEGSKA (reference sequence). This CDR3 contains 13 residues. CDR3 in amino acids: CSARGEGRQPQHF. The CDR3 DNA is TGCAGTGCTAGAGGGGAGGGGCGGCAGCCCCAGCATTTT.

Many counts were recorded for this clonotype. The CDR3 DNA reads TGTGCCAGCAGCTGGACAGCCACCTACGAGCAGTACTTC. This translates into CASSWTATYEQYF. The rearrangement links TRBV5-5 to TRBJ2-7; D possibly corresponds to TRBD1 (6 bases). The germline V and J ends were trimmed by 3 bases and 2 bases, with 9 bases remaining between them. The CDR3 contains 13 residues. Germline CDR1 SGHKS, CDR2 YYEKEE (reference sequence).

This clonotype was seen many times. This rearrangement joins TRBV7-9 to TRBJ2-4, with 7 bases aligning to TRBD1. The trim removed 5 bases at V and 0 bases at J, leaving 10 bases unmatched. Germline V gives CDR1 SEHNR, CDR2 FQNEAQ (reference sequence). CDR3 length: 17 residues. The CDR3 region has the DNA TGTGCCAGCAGCCCCAGGACAGGCGGGCGAGCCAAAAACATTCAGTACTTC. Amino acids: CASSPRTGGRAKNIQYF.

This clonotype was counted many times. The chain is built from TRBV6-5 and TRBJ2-7; D may be TRBD1 (7 bases). CDR1 and CDR2 from the germline V gene are MNHEY and SVGAGI. V was clipped by 2 bases and J by 4 bases, with 12 bases between them. The length of the CDR3 is 14 residues. CDR3 region: CASSYNPGGYEQYF. CDR3 nucleotides: TGTGCCAGCAGTTACAACCCAGGGGGGTACGAGCAGTACTTC.

This clonotype was detected many times. The chain recombines TRBV4-1 with TRBJ1-1; 10 bases match TRBD1. The germline CDR1 and CDR2 sequences are MGHRA and YSYEKL. The CDR3 contains 15 residues. Germline trimming cut 4 bases from V and 6 bases from J; bases unmatched to any gene: 8. The CDR3 nucleotides read TGCGCCAGCAGCCTAGGACAGGGGGTTAGGGCTGAAGCTTTCTTT. Translating gives CASSLGQGVRAEAFF.

This clonotype was counted many times. The CDR3 region is CASSESPSTNEKLFF. The CDR3 DNA follows: TGTGCCAGCAGTGAAAGTCCCTCCACTAATGAAAAACTGTTTTTT. This chain uses TRBV6-1 with TRBJ1-4; D is uncertain. The CDR3 loop spans 15 amino acids. The germline V gene has CDR1 MNHNS and CDR2 SASEGT. V lost 2 bases to trimming and J lost 2 bases, with 9 bases between them.

On this clonotype: Being one base from a much bigger clone, this may be a read error. The CDR3 reads CAWSPGLGSHDEQFF. The CDR3 DNA sequence: TGTGCCTGGAGTCCGGGACTAGGGTCTCACGATGAGCAGTTCTTC. The chain recombines TRBV30 with TRBJ2-1; TRBD2 agrees at 8 bases. Trimming at V came to 2 bases and at J to 8 bases, leaving 11 bases not matched to a gene. Germline loops: CDR1 GTSNPN, CDR2 SVGIG (reference sequence). The CDR3 is 15 amino acids.

This clonotype was counted many times. This chain's CDR3 is CASNDRSTDTQYF. As DNA, the CDR3 is TGTGCCAGCAACGACAGGAGCACAGATACGCAGTATTTT. V and J are TRBV2 and TRBJ2-3, with D perhaps TRBD1 (6 bases). V was clipped by 7 bases and J by 0 bases, with 8 bases between them. The CDR3 loop spans 13 amino acids. The germline V gene has CDR1 SNHLY and CDR2 FYNNEI.

This clonotype was recorded at least ten times. The chain combines TRBV7-9 with TRBJ2-3; TRBD2 aligns across 11 bases. V was clipped by 6 bases and J by 7 bases; unmatched bases: 12. This CDR3 has 16 residues. Germline V CDR1 and CDR2: SEHNR, FQNEAQ (reference sequence). CDR3 nucleotides: TGTGCCAGCAGAGACGATAGCGGGGGGGTTGTCCATACGCAGTATTTT. Translating it yields CASRDDSGGVVHTQYF.

The sample holds many counts of this clonotype. The chain combines TRBV29-1 with TRBJ2-7; 8 nucleotides line up with TRBD1. With V trimmed by 7 bases and J by 4 bases, 9 bases remained unmatched. The germline gives CDR1 SQVTM, CDR2 ANQGSEA. The CDR3 extends over 13 amino acids. DNA for the CDR3: TGCAGCGCTACCTCCGACAGGGGTTACGAGCAGTACTTC. Translation: CSATSDRGYEQYF.

This clonotype was seen repeatedly, ten times or more. The rearrangement joins TRBV9 to TRBJ1-1; D uncertain. Germline V gene data show CDR1 as SGDLS and CDR2 as YYNGEE. The CDR3 is made up of 13 amino acids. Trimming pared 2 bases from V and 5 bases from J, leaving 10 bases between. As DNA, the CDR3 is TGTGCCAGCAGCGTCCGGACGGGGACTGAAGCTTTCTTT. It specifies CASSVRTGTEAFF.

The table lists this clonotype with many counts. The chain employs TRBV24-1 and TRBJ2-3; D gene uncertain. V lost 1 base to trimming and J lost 0 bases, with 13 bases between them. This CDR3 has 17 amino acids. Per the germline V gene, CDR1 is KGHDR and CDR2 is SFDVKD. CDR3: CATSDFPSTVSTDTQYF. Here the CDR3 DNA reads TGTGCCACCAGTGATTTCCCTTCTACAGTTAGCACAGATACGCAGTATTTT.

Note on this clonotype: This may stem from a read error, because a much larger clone lies one nucleotide away. The chain carries TRBV21-1 and TRBJ2-1; the D segment call TRBD1 is taken from the table without a DNA check. TRBV21-1 is annotated as a pseudogene. CDR3 length: 17 residues. The chain's CDR3 is CASGKYPGGPVEGEQFF. For the CDR3, the DNA is TGTGCCAGCGGCAAATATCCAGGGGGGCCGGTGGAGGGTGAGCAGTTCTTC.

This clonotype was counted at least ten times. J is TRBJ2-5 and V is TRBV6-2 or TRBV6-3; D possibly corresponds to TRBD2 (5 bases). Germline V CDR1 and CDR2: MNHEY, SVGEGT. The ends were cut back, 7 bases at V and 1 base at J, with 13 bases in the middle. This CDR3 region has 14 residues. The CDR3 DNA is TGTGCCAGCACCCCGAGCGGCCTCCAAGAGACCCAGTACTTC. Translating gives CASTPSGLQETQYF.

Details on this clonotype: A much larger clone differs by one base, so this may be a read error. This chain links TRBV24-1 with TRBJ1-1; D gene uncertain. The CDR3 contains 16 residues. The ends were cut back, 5 bases at V and 4 bases at J, with 19 bases in the middle. Germline V gene sequence: CDR1 KGHDR, CDR2 SFDVKD. The CDR3 DNA reads TGTGCCACCAGTGCTCCCTTCCTAGCGTTGAGCACTGAAGCTTTCTTT. Amino acid sequence: CATSAPFLALSTEAFF.

This clonotype was counted between two and nine times. The DNA for the CDR3 is TGTGCCAGCAGCAACGGGGGAGGGTTGAACGAGCAGTACTTC. This codes for CASSNGGGLNEQYF. The gene calls are TRBV13 and TRBJ2-7, with 7 positions matching TRBD2. The trim removed 5 bases at V and 5 bases at J, leaving 9 bases unmatched. The CDR3 is made up of 14 amino acids. The germline V gene encodes CDR1 PRHDT and CDR2 FYEKMQ (reference sequence).